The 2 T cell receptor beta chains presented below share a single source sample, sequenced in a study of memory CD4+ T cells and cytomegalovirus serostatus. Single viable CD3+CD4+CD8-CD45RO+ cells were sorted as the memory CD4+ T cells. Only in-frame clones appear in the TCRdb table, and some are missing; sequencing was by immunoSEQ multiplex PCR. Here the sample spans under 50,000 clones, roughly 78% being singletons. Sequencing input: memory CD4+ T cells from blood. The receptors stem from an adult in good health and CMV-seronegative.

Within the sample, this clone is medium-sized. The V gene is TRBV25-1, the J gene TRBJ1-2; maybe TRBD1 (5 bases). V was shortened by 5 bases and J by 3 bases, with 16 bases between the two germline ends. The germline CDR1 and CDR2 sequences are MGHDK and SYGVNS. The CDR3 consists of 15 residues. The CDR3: CASSNYQGKDYGYTF. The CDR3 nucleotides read TGTGCCAGCAGTAATTACCAGGGAAAAGACTATGGCTACACCTTC.

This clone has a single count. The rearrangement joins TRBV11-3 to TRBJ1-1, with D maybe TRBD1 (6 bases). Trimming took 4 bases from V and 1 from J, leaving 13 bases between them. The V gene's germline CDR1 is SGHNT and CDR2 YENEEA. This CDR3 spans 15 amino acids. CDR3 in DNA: TGTGCCAGCAGCTCGAATAGGGGACAGAACACTGAAGCTTTCTTT. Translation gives CASSSNRGQNTEAFF.